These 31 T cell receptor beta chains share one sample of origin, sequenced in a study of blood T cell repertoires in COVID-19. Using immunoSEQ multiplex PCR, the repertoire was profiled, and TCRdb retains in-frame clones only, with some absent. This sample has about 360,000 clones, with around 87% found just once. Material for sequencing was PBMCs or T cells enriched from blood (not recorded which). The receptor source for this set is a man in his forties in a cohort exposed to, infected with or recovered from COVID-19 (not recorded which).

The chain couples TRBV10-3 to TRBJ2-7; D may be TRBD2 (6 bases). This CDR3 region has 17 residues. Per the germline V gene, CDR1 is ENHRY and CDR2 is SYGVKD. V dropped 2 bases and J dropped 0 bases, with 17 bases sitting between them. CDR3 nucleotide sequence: TGTGCCATCAGTGAGCCCGCGACTAGAAAAAACTCCTACGAGCAGTACTTC. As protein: CAISEPATRKNSYEQYF.

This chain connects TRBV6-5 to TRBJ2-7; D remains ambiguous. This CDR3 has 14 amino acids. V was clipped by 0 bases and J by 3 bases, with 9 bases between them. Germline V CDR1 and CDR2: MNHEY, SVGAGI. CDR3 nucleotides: TGTGCCAGCAGTTACTCGTCGCGGCTCTACGAGCAGTACTTC. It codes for CASSYSSRLYEQYF.

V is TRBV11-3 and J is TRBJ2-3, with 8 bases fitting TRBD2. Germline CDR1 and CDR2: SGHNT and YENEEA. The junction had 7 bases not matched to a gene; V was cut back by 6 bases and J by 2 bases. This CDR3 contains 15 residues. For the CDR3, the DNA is TGTGCCAGCAGTCTTAGCGGGAATCCCACAGATACGCAGTATTTT. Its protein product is CASSLSGNPTDTQYF.

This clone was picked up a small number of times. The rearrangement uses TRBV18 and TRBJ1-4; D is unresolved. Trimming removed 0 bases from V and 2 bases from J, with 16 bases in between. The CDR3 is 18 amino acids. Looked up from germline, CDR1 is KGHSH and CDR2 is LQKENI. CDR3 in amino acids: CASSPPVPGMRTNEKLFF. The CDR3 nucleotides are TGTGCCAGCTCACCACCGGTCCCGGGGATGCGGACTAATGAAAAACTGTTTTTT. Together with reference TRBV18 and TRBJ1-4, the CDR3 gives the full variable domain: NAGVMQNPRHLVRRRGQEARLRCSPMKGHSHVYWYRQLPEEGLKFMVYLQKENIIDESGMPKERFSAEFPKEGPSILRIQQVVRGDSAAYFCASSPPVPGMRTNEKLFFGSGTQLSVL.

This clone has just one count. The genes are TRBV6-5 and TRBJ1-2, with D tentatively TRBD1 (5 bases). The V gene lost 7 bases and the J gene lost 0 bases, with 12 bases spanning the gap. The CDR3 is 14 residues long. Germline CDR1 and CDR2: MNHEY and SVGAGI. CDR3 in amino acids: CASIDTGTNYGYTF. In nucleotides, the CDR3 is TGTGCCAGCATCGATACAGGTACTAACTATGGCTACACCTTC.

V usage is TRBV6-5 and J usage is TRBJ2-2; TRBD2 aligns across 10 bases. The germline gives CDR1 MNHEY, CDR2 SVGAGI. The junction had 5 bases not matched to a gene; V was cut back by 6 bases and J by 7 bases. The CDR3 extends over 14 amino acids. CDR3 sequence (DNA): TGTGCCAGCAGGGCGGGACTAGCGAGCGGGGAGCTGTTTTTT. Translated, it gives CASRAGLASGELFF.

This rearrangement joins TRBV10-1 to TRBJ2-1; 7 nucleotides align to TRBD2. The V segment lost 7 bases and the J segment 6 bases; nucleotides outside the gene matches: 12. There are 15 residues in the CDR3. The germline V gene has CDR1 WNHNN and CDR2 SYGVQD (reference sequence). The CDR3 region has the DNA TGCGCCAGCAAGGACTCCGGGACTAAGGCCAATGAGCAGTTCTTC. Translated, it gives CASKDSGTKANEQFF.

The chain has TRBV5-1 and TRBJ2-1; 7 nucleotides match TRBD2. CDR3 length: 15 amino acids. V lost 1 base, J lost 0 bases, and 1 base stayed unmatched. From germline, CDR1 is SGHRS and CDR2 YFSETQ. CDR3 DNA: TGCGCCAGCAGCTTGAGGGAGGGCTCCTACAATGAGCAGTTCTTC. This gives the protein CASSLREGSYNEQFF.

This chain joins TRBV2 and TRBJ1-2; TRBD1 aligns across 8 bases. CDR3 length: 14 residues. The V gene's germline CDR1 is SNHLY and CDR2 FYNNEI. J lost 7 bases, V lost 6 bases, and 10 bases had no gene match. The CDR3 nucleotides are TGTGCCAGCAGATCGACAGGGGATGCCGGTGGCTACACCTTC. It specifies CASRSTGDAGGYTF.

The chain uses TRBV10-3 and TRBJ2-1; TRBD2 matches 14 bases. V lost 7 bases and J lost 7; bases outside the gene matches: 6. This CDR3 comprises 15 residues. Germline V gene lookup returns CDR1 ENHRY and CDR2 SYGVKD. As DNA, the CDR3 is TGTGCCATCACGACCGGGACTAGCGGGAGAAATGAGCAGTTCTTC. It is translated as CAITTGTSGRNEQFF.

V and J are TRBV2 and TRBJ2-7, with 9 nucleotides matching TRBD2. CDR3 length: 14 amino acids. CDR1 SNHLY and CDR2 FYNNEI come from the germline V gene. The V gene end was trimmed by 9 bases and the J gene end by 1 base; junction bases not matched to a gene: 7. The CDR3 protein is CASRPSGMSYEQYF. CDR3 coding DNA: TGTGCCAGTCGGCCTAGCGGGATGTCCTACGAGCAGTACTTC.

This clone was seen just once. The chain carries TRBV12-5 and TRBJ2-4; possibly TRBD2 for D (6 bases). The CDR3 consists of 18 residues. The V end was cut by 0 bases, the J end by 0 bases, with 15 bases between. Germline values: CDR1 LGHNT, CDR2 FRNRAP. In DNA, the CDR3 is TGTGCTAGTGGTTTGGTACAGGAGGGACGGATAGCCAAAAACATTCAGTACTTC. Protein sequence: CASGLVQEGRIAKNIQYF.

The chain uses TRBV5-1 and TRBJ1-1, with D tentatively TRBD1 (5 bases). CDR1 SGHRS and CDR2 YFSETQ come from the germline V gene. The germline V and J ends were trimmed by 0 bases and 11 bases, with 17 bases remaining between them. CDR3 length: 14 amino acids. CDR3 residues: CASSLGVSGVEAFF. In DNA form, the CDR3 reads TGCGCCAGCAGCTTGGGTGTCTCGGGGGTGGAGGCTTTCTTT.

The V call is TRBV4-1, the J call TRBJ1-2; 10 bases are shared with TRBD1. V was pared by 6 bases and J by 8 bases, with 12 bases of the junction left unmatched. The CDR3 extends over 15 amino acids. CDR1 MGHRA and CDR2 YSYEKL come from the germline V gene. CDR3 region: CASSFLDRGQQGYTF. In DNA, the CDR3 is TGCGCCAGCAGTTTCCTCGACAGGGGGCAACAAGGCTACACCTTC.

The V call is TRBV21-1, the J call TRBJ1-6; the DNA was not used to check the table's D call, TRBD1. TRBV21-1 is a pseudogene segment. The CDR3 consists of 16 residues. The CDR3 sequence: CASSKEGTDPNSPLHF. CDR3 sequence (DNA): TGTGCCAGCAGCAAAGAGGGGACAGACCCTAATTCACCCCTCCACTTT.

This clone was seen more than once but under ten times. The CDR3 nucleotides read TGTGCCAGCTTTCCCGTCGGGACAGGGAATCCACCCCTCCACTTT. This encodes CASFPVGTGNPPLHF. This chain joins TRBV28 and TRBJ1-6; TRBD1 matches 9 bases. With 8 bases clipped from V and 11 bases from J, the junction kept 13 bases outside the gene matches. The length of the CDR3 is 15 residues. The germline V gene encodes CDR1 MDHEN and CDR2 SYDVKM.

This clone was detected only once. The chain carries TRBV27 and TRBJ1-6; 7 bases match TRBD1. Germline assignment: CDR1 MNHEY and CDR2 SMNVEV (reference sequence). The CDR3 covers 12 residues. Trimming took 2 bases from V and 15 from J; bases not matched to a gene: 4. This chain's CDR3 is CASSLVGTDLHF. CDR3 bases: TGTGCCAGCAGTTTAGTTGGGACAGACCTCCACTTT.

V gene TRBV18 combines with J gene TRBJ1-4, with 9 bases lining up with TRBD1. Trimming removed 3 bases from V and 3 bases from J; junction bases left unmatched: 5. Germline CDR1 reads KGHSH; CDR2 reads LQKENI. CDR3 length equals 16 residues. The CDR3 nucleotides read TGTGCCAGCTCACCGGGACAGGGCCGAGCTAATGAAAAACTGTTTTTT. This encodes CASSPGQGRANEKLFF.

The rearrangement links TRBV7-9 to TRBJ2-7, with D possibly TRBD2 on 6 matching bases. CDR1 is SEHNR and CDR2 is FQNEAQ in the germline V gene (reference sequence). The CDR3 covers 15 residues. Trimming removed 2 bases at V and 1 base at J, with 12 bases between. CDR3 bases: TGTGCCAGCAGCTTATTTGGCGGGGCTTCCTACGAGCAGTACTTC. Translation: CASSLFGGASYEQYF.

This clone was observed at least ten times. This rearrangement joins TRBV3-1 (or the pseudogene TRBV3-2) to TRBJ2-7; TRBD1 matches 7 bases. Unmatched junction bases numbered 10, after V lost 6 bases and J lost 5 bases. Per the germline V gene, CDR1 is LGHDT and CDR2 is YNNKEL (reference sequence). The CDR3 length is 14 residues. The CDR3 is CASRETGFRNEQYF. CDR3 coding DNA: TGTGCCAGCAGGGAGACAGGGTTTCGCAACGAGCAGTACTTC.

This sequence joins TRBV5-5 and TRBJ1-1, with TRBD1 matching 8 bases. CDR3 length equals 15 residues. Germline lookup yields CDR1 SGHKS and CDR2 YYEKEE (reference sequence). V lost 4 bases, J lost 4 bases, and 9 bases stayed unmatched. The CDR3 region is CASSDPDRVATEAFF. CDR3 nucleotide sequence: TGTGCCAGCAGCGACCCGGACAGGGTGGCCACTGAAGCTTTCTTT.

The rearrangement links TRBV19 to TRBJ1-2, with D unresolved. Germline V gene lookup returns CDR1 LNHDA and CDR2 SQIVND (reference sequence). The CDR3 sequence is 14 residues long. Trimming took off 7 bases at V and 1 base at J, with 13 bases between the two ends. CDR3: CASNTGSLNYGYTF. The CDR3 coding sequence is TGTGCCAGTAATACCGGGTCACTTAACTATGGCTACACCTTC.

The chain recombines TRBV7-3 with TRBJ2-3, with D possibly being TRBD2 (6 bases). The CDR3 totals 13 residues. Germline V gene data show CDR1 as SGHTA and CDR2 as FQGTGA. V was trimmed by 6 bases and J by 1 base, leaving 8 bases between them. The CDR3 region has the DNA TGTGCCAGCAGGGGAGGTGGCACAGATACGCAGTATTTT. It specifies CASRGGGTDTQYF.

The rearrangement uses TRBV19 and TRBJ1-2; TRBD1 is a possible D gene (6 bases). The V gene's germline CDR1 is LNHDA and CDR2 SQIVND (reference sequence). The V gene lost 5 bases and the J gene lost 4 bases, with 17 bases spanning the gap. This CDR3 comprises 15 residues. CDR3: CASSDTGTYGYGYTF. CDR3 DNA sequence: TGTGCCAGTAGTGACACAGGGACGTATGGCTATGGCTACACCTTC.

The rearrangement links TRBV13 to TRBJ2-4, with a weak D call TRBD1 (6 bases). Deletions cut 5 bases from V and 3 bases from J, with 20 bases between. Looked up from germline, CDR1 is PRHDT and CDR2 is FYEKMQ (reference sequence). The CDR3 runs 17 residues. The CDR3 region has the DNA TGTGCCAGCAGCACGGTGCGTACAGGGTTGGACAAAAACATTCAGTACTTC. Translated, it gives CASSTVRTGLDKNIQYF.

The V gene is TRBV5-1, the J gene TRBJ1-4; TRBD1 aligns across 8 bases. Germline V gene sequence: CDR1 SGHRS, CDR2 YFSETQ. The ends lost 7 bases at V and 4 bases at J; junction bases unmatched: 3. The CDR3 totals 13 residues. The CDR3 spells CASSDRDNEKLFF. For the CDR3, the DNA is TGCGCCAGCTCGGACAGGGATAATGAAAAACTGTTTTTT.

The CDR3 DNA follows: TGTGCCAGCAGTTACTCCGGATCGGGTGTTGGAAACACCATATATTTT. Translation: CASSYSGSGVGNTIYF. The V call is TRBV6-5, the J call TRBJ1-3; D is unclear. Germline assignment: CDR1 MNHEY and CDR2 SVGAGI. The CDR3 loop spans 16 amino acids. V was clipped by 0 bases and J by 3 bases, with 12 bases between them.

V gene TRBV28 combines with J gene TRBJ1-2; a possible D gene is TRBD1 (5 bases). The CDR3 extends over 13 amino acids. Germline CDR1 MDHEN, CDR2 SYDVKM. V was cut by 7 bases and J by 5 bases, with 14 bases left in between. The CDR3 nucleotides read TGTGCCAGCACTCGGGCCCGGGGGTATGGCTACACCTTC. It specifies CASTRARGYGYTF.

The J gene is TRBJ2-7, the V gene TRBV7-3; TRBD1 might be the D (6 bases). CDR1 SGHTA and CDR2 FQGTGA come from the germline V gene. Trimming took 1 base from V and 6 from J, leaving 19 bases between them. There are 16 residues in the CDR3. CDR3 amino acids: CASSLNPWTADGEQYF. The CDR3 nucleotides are TGTGCCAGCAGCTTAAATCCTTGGACAGCGGACGGCGAGCAGTACTTC.

CDR3 nucleotide sequence: TGTGCCAGCAGTCCGACTCTCTGGCTGGGACTAGCGGACCTCTACGAGCAGTACTTC. As protein: CASSPTLWLGLADLYEQYF. The chain carries TRBV28 and TRBJ2-7; 11 positions agree with TRBD2. Trimming at V came to 5 bases and at J to 3 bases, leaving 18 bases not matched to a gene. From germline, CDR1 is MDHEN and CDR2 SYDVKM. CDR3 length equals 19 residues.

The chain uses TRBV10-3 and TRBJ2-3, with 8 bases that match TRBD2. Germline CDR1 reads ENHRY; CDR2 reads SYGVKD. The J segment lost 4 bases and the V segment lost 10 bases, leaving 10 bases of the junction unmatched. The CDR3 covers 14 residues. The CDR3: CATTPGRASDTQYF. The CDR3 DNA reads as TGTGCCACCACCCCCGGGAGGGCCTCAGATACGCAGTATTTT.